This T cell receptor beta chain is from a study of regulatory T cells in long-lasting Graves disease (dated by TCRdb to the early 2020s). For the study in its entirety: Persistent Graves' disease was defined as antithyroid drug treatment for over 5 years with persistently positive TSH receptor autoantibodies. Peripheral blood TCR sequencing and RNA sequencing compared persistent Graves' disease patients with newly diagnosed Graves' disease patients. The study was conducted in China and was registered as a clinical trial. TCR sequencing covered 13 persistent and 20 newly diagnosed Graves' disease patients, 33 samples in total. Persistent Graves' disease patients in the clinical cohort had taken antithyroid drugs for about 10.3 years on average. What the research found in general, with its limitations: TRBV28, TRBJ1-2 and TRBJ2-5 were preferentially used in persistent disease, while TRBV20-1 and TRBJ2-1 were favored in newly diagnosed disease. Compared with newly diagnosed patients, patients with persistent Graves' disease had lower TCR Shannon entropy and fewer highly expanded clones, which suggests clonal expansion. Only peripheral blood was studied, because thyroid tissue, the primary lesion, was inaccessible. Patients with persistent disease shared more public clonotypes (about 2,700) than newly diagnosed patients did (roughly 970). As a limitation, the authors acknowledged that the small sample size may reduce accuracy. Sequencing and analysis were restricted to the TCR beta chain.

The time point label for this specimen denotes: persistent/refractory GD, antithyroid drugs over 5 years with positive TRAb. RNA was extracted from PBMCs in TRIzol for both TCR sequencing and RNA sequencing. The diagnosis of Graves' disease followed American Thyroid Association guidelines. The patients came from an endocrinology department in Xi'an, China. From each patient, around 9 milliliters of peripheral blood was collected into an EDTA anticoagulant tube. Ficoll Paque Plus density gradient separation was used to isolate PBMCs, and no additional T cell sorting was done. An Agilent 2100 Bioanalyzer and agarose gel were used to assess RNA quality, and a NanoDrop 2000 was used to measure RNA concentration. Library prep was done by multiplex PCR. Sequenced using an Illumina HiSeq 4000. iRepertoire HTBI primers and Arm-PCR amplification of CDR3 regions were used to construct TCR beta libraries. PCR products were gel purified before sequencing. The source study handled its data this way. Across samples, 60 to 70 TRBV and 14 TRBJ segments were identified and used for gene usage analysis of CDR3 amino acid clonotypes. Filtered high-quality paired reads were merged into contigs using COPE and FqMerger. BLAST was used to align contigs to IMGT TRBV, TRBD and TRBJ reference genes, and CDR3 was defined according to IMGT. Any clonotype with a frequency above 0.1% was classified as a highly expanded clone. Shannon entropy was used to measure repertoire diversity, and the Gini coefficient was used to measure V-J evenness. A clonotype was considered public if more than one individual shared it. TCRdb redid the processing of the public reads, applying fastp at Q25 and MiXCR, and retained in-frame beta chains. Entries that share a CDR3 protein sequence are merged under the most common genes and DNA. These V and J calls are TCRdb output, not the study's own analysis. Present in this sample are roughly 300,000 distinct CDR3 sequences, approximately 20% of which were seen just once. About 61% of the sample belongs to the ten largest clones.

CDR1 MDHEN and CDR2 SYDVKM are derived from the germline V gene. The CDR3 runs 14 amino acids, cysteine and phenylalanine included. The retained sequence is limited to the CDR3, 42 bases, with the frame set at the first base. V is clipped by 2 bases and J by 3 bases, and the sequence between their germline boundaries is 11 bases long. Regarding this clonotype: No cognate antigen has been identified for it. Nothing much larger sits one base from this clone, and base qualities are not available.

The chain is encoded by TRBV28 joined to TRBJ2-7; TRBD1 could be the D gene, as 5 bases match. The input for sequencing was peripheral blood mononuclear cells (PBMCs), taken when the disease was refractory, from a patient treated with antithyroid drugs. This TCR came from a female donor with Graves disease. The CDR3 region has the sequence CASSLLREYYEQYF. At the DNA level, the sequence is TGTGCCAGCAGTTTACTCAGGGAATACTACGAGCAGTACTTC.